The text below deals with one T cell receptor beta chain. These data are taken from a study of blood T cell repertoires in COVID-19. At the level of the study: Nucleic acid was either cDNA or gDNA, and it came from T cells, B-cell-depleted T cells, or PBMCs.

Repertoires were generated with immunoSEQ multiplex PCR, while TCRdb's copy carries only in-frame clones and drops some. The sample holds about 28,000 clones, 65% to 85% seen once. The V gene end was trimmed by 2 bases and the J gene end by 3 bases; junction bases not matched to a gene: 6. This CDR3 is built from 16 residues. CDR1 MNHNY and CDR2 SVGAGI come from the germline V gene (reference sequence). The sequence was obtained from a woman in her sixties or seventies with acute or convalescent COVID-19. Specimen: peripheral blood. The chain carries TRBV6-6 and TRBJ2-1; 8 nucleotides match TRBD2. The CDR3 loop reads CASSYGPGGGYNEQFF. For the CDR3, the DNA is TGTGCCAGCAGTTACGGCCCGGGGGGGGGCTACAATGAGCAGTTCTTC.